This is a list of T cell receptor beta chains from one sample in a study of response to subunit inactivated influenza vaccine. TCRdb reanalysed the RT-PCR reads using MiXCR and keeps one entry per CDR3 protein. Counted here are around 530,000 distinct CDR3 sequences, 16% occurring once; the ten biggest clones make up approximately 3%. The sample consisted of CD4+ T cells sorted from PBMCs, taken around 2 years after vaccination. The receptors originated from a man in his fifties or sixties who received an inactivated influenza vaccine. The CDR3 runs from the conserved cysteine through the conserved F or W. A D gene is named only where the DNA matches it firmly. The size entry is marked missing in some rows and otherwise reads once, few, many or a size class.

few | TRBJ2-2 | TRBD2 | TRBV7-6 | TGTGCCAGCAGCTTGACTAGCGGGGGGCAGAACACCGGGGAGCTGTTTTTT | CASSLTSGGQNTGELFF
- | TRBJ1-6 | TRBD1 | TRBV19 | TGTGCCAGTTCCGGACAGGCCCTTACAAATTCACCCCTCCACTTT | CASSGQALTNSPLHF
few | TRBJ2-1 | - | TRBV25-1 | TGTGCCAGCAGTCAACTCTACAATGAGCAGTTCTTC | CASSQLYNEQFF
many | TRBJ2-1 | - | TRBV20-1 | TGCAGTGCTCCCGGCTTGCAGGGCACCTACAATGAGCAGTTCTTC | CSAPGLQGTYNEQFF
few | TRBJ2-1 | - | TRBV5-1 | TGCGCCAGCAGCTTGTGGGGGGCCAACAATGAGCAGTTCTTC | CASSLWGANNEQFF
- | TRBJ2-3 | TRBD2 | TRBV5-1 | TGCGCCAGCAGCTTCCCAGCGGGAGGGCCGACAGATACGCAGTATTTT | CASSFPAGGPTDTQYF
- | TRBJ1-5 | - | TRBV28 | TGTGCCAGCAGTAGCCGGGACCATAGCAATCAGCCCCAGCATTTT | CASSSRDHSNQPQHF
- | TRBJ2-7 | TRBD2 | TRBV12-3/TRBV12-4 | TGTGCCAGCAGTTTAGGGACTAGCGGGAAGGAGCAGTACTTC | CASSLGTSGKEQYF
- | TRBJ2-7 | - | TRBV11-3 | TGTGCCAAACGGGGCAGACACGAGCAGTACTTC | CAKRGRHEQYF
- | TRBJ1-5 | - | TRBV28 | TGTGCCAGCAGCCCTCTTCGTGCTCAGCCCCAGCATTTT | CASSPLRAQPQHF
- | TRBJ1-2 | - | TRBV12-3/TRBV12-4 | TGTGCCAGCAGTCGGACTGGAGGCTACACCTTC | CASSRTGGYTF
- | TRBJ1-5 | - | TRBV6-6 | TGTGCCAGCAGTTACTCGGCTGGGCAGCCCCAGCATTTT | CASSYSAGQPQHF
- | TRBJ2-3 | TRBD2 | TRBV20-1 | TGCAGTGCTAGAAATAGCGGGGGGAACACAGATACGCAGTATTTT | CSARNSGGNTDTQYF
few | TRBJ1-2 | - | TRBV11-2 | TGTGCCAGCAGCTTAACGCAGGGGCGGAACTATGGCTACACCTTC | CASSLTQGRNYGYTF
few | TRBJ2-7 | TRBD2 | TRBV20-1 | TGCAGTGCTAGAGATCCCAGCGGGACGCACGAGCAGTACTTC | CSARDPSGTHEQYF
many | TRBJ2-1 | - | TRBV5-1 | TGCGCCAGCAGCTCCCGAGGGGGGCGTTACAATGAGCAGTTCTTC | CASSSRGGRYNEQFF
- | TRBJ2-1 | - | TRBV4-3 | TGCGCCAGCAGCCAAGAAAGCGGTCATCGGTCCTACAATGAGCAGTTCTTC | CASSQESGHRSYNEQFF
- | TRBJ2-5 | - | TRBV12-3/TRBV12-4 | TGTGCCAGCAGTTTTCAGGGTGGAGATACCCAGTACTTC | CASSFQGGDTQYF
- | TRBJ2-7 | - | TRBV28 | TGTGCCAGCAGTTCACGGGGGCTTAGCTACGAGCAGTACTTC | CASSSRGLSYEQYF
many | TRBJ2-1 | TRBD2 | TRBV4-3 | TGCGCCAGCAGCCAGGGACTAGTAAATGAGCAGTTCTTC | CASSQGLVNEQFF
few | TRBJ2-7 | - | TRBV2 | TGTGCCAGCAGAGATGACAGGTTAGAGCAGTACTTC | CASRDDRLEQYF
- | TRBJ1-4 | - | TRBV29-1 | TGCAGCGTTAAGGAGGTTGCAACTAATGATAAACTGTTTTTT | CSVKEVATNDKLFF
many | TRBJ2-3 | - | TRBV6-4 | TGTGCCAGCAGGGATAGCGGCTCTAACACAGATACGCAGTATTTT | CASRDSGSNTDTQYF
- | TRBJ2-1 | TRBD2 | TRBV3-1 | TGTGCCAGCAGCCAAGATTGGGCTAGCGGGAGGGGGAATGAGCAGTTCTTC | CASSQDWASGRGNEQFF
few | TRBJ1-5 | - | TRBV29-1 | TGCAGCGCCCTGGAGAGCACCGGCAATCAGCCCCAGCATTTT | CSALESTGNQPQHF
- | TRBJ1-6 | - | TRBV7-9 | TGTGCCAGCAGCCCGGTGGCTACAATTATAAATTCACCCCTCCACTTT | CASSPVATIINSPLHF
- | TRBJ2-7 | TRBD2 | TRBV7-9 | TGTGCCAGCAGCCTCGGGACTAGCGGGAGTTACCCGTACGAGCAGTACTTC | CASSLGTSGSYPYEQYF